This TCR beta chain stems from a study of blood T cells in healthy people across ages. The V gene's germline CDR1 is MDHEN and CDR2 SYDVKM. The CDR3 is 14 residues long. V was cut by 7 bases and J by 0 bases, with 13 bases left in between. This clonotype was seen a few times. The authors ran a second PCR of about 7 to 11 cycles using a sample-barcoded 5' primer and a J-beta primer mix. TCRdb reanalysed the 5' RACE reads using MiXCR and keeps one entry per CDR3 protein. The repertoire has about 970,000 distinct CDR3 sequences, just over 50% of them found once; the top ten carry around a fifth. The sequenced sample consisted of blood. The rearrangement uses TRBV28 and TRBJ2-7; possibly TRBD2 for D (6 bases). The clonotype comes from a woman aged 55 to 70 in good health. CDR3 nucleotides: TGTGCCAGCACCCGCGGGGCTAGCTCCTACGAGCAGTACTTC. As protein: CASTRGASSYEQYF.